Following are 5 T cell receptor beta chains from one sample sequenced in a study of CD8+CD57+ T cells in acquired aplastic anemia. Template material for TCR beta VDJ and CDR3 profiling consisted of genomic DNA. TCRdb recomputed calls from the reads with MiXCR, one row per CDR3 protein. The sample lists 400,000 to 450,000 distinct CDR3 sequences; approximately 70% were seen once. Sequences were obtained from sorted CD4+, CD8+, or CD8+CD57+ T cells (not recorded which) from PBMCs. The origin of the receptors is a human donor in good health, serving as a control.

Details on this clonotype: The conserved closing phenylalanine or tryptophan is absent in this CDR3, likely reflecting a read error. The DNA is omitted, as the CDR3 cannot be located on it reliably, and the CDR3 follows TCRdb's listing. The rearrangement uses TRBV24-1 and TRBJ2-3; TRBD1 is the table's D call, not checked against the DNA. Germline CDR1 is KGHDR and CDR2 is SFDVKD. Inclusive of both ends, the CDR3 amounts to 14 amino acids. This CDR3 is CATSDRTGADKQVL.

Note on this clonotype: Here the CDR3 omits its conserved ending phenylalanine or tryptophan, so a read error is the likely source. The DNA is left out, because the CDR3 cannot be placed on it with certainty; the CDR3 is given as TCRdb lists it. This rearrangement joins TRBV7-7 to TRBJ2-5; TRBD2, as called in the table, went unchecked against the DNA. Germline V gene data show CDR1 as SSHAT and CDR2 as FNYEAQ (reference sequence). Ends included, the CDR3 has 13 residues. CDR3 amino acids: CASSLTTGSGTGE.

In this sample, this clonotype turned up once. Its ends do not fully match the called genes, so a read error is possible. The CDR3 nucleotides read TGTGCCAGCAGCTTAGTCCGAGGGTCCGGGGAGCCGTTT. Its translation is CASSLVRGSGEPF. The chain joins TRBV7-9 to TRBJ1-2; D remains ambiguous. The CDR3 is 13 amino acids. The germline CDR1 and CDR2 sequences are SEHNR and FQNEAQ (reference sequence).

The rearrangement joins TRBV7-2 to TRBJ2-7, with TRBD2 as a possible D gene (6 bases). The length of the CDR3 is 15 residues. Trimming shortened V by 4 bases and J by 7 bases, and 20 bases separated the two germline ends. Germline V lookup: CDR1 SGHTA, CDR2 FQGNSA. CDR3 DNA sequence: TGTGCCAGCAGCTCGGGGGTAGCGGTAGAAAGGGAGCAGTACTTC. It encodes CASSSGVAVEREQYF.

This clonotype was observed a single time. A much larger clone is a single base away; this may be a read error. V usage is TRBV9 and J usage is TRBJ1-3, with D maybe TRBD1 (5 bases). The CDR3 covers 17 residues. CDR1 SGDLS and CDR2 YYNGEE come from the germline V gene. Written as DNA, the CDR3 is TGTGCCAGCAGCGTCATAGACAGTAGGGGATCTGGAAACACCACATATTTT. Amino acid sequence: CASSVIDSRGSGNTTYF.